These 16 T cell receptor beta chains came from one sample sequenced in a study of T cells in Graves' hyperthyroidism and ophthalmopathy. RNA transcripts provided the source from which TCR beta CDR3 regions were amplified. In the first-round RT-PCR of the TCR CDR3, the HTBI primer set was used. TCRdb recomputed calls from the multiplex PCR reads with MiXCR, one row per CDR3 protein. The table shows roughly 740,000 distinct CDR3 sequences, with roughly 15% occurring only once. Sequencing was done on a sample of blood. These receptors came from a man aged 18 to 29 with Graves' hyperthyroidism.

The V gene is TRBV7-3, the J gene TRBJ2-7; no definite D call. The ends were cut back, 5 bases at V and 3 bases at J, with 11 bases in the middle. The germline V gene has CDR1 SGHTA and CDR2 FQGTGA. The CDR3 has 13 amino acids. CDR3 DNA sequence: TGTGCCAGCAGCCTGGACCCGGGCTACGAGCAGTACTTC. Protein product: CASSLDPGYEQYF.

As to this clonotype: One base away lies a much larger clone, so this may be a sequencing read error. The V and J genes are TRBV6-1 and TRBJ1-3; no definite D call. V lost 3 bases and J 0 bases, leaving 9 bases between the germline ends. Germline CDR1 MNHNS, CDR2 SASEGT. The CDR3 length is 15 residues. The CDR3 bases are TGTGCCAGCAGTGAGGCCGGGAACTCTGGAAACACCATATATTTT. Translated, it gives CASSEAGNSGNTIYF.

The chain is built from TRBV29-1 and TRBJ1-2; D not resolved. The germline V gene encodes CDR1 SQVTM and CDR2 ANQGSEA. This CDR3 contains 13 residues. Deletions cut 4 bases from V and 9 bases from J, with 18 bases between. This CDR3 reads CSVVFSTENRYTF. The CDR3 coding sequence is TGCAGCGTTGTTTTCTCCACCGAGAACCGCTACACCTTC.

This clonotype has a count of ten or more. The chain couples TRBV12-3 or TRBV12-4 to TRBJ2-1; D is perhaps TRBD2 (6 bases). The CDR3 is made up of 15 amino acids. V lost 3 bases and J lost 1, with 10 bases in between. The CDR3 DNA reads TGTGCCAGCAGTTTCTTTAGCGGATCCTACAATGAGCAGTTCTTC. Amino acids: CASSFFSGSYNEQFF.

This clonotype was seen only a few times. This chain links TRBV2 with TRBJ2-7; D remains ambiguous. V was clipped by 1 base and J by 4 bases, with 5 bases between them. The CDR3 consists of 12 residues. Germline values: CDR1 SNHLY, CDR2 FYNNEI. The CDR3 loop is CASSEDAYEQYF. The CDR3 nucleotides are TGTGCCAGCAGTGAAGACGCTTACGAGCAGTACTTC.

The genes are TRBV28 and TRBJ2-3; TRBD1 is a possible D gene (6 bases). This CDR3 comprises 14 residues. V lost 4 bases and J 6 bases, leaving 14 bases between the germline ends. Germline V gives CDR1 MDHEN, CDR2 SYDVKM. The CDR3, as DNA: TGTGCCAGCAGTTGGACACAGGGCCCGGATACGCAGTATTTT. Translation: CASSWTQGPDTQYF. The complete variable domain, with remaining parts taken from reference TRBV28 and TRBJ2-3, reads DVKVTQSSRYLVKRTGEKVFLECVQDMDHENMFWYRQDPGLGLRLIYFSYDVKMKEKGDIPEGYSVSREKKERFSLILESASTNQTSMYLCASSWTQGPDTQYFGPGTRLTVL.

This clonotype appeared a few times. The rearrangement uses TRBV11-2 and TRBJ2-3; 11 bases fit TRBD2. Germline CDR1 reads SGHAT; CDR2 reads FQNNGV. V shed 0 bases, J shed 9 bases, and the junction held 5 bases outside the gene matches. The CDR3 has 15 amino acids. CDR3 DNA sequence: TGTGCCAGCAGCTTAGACACTAGCGGGAGTCGCACGCAGTATTTT. Amino acid sequence: CASSLDTSGSRTQYF.

There are many counts of this clonotype. The rearrangement joins TRBV7-8 to TRBJ2-1, with D unresolved. This CDR3 is 15 amino acids long. The V and J ends lost 0 bases and 0 bases respectively, with 6 bases between them. CDR1 SGHVS and CDR2 FQNEAQ come from the germline V gene. This CDR3 is CASSLAESSYNEQFF. The CDR3 DNA sequence: TGTGCCAGCAGCTTAGCCGAGAGCTCCTACAATGAGCAGTTCTTC.

This clonotype was observed at least ten times. The chain combines TRBV28 with TRBJ2-5, with D unresolved. This CDR3 is 13 amino acids long. CDR1 and CDR2 (germline): MDHEN, SYDVKM. Trimming shortened V by 4 bases and J by 5 bases, and 11 bases separated the two germline ends. CDR3 DNA sequence: TGTGCCAGCAGTTCGGCCTCTAAGGAGACCCAGTACTTC. Residues: CASSSASKETQYF.

This chain connects TRBV11-3 to TRBJ2-7, with D hard to call. Trimming pared 2 bases from V and 2 bases from J, leaving 10 bases between. The CDR3 totals 14 residues. Germline-derived CDR1 and CDR2 are SGHNT and YENEEA. CDR3 nucleotides: TGTGCCAGCAGCTTAATACTTACCCCCTACGAGCAGTACTTC. Its protein is CASSLILTPYEQYF.

This clonotype was observed at least ten times. This rearrangement joins TRBV30 to TRBJ1-6; the D is unclear. The CDR3 runs to 15 residues. Between the trimmed V and J ends, which lost 0 bases and 8 bases, there was a span of 14 bases. Looked up from germline, CDR1 is GTSNPN and CDR2 is SVGIG (reference sequence). CDR3 region: CAWSVRGGRDSPLHF. Here the CDR3 DNA reads TGTGCCTGGAGTGTACGTGGCGGGCGTGATTCACCCCTCCACTTT.

This clonotype occurred many times. This rearrangement joins TRBV12-3 or TRBV12-4 to TRBJ2-7, with D possibly TRBD1 on 5 matching bases. The CDR3 is made up of 13 amino acids. V lost 4 bases and J lost 3, with 10 bases in between. The DNA of the CDR3 is TGTGCCAGCAGTTCAGGACACCTCTACGAGCAGTACTTC. The encoded protein is CASSSGHLYEQYF.

This clonotype has a count of ten or more. V usage is TRBV12-3 or TRBV12-4 and J usage is TRBJ1-3; tentatively, D is TRBD1 (5 bases). V was clipped by 6 bases and J by 2 bases, with 14 bases between them. This CDR3 spans 15 amino acids. CDR3 region: CASSDRRGAGNTIYF. The CDR3 region has the DNA TGTGCCAGCAGCGATCGGCGGGGCGCTGGAAACACCATATATTTT.

In its sample, this clonotype was seen many times. V and J are TRBV6-1 and TRBJ2-1; D is ambiguous. The CDR3 runs 13 residues. V was pared by 4 bases and J by 5 bases, with 9 bases between. CDR1 MNHNS and CDR2 SASEGT come from the germline V gene. CDR3 DNA: TGTGCCAGCAGTGTGGTTGACAACAATGAGCAGTTCTTC. Its protein product is CASSVVDNNEQFF.

The V call is TRBV4-3, the J call TRBJ2-3; D is unresolved. The CDR3 loop spans 14 amino acids. Trimming removed 3 bases from V and 2 bases from J, with 9 bases in between. The germline gives CDR1 LGHNA, CDR2 YSLEER. CDR3: CASSHRENTDTQYF. The CDR3 nucleotides are TGCGCCAGCAGCCATAGGGAAAACACAGATACGCAGTATTTT.

This clonotype was seen only a few times. The V call is TRBV5-1, the J call TRBJ1-2, with D maybe TRBD1 (6 bases). Germline V gene data show CDR1 as SGHRS and CDR2 as YFSETQ. There are 15 residues in the CDR3. V dropped 6 bases and J dropped 0 bases, with 15 bases sitting between them. The DNA of the CDR3 is TGCGCCAGCACCCTGGGGGGGGCTGCTAACTATGGCTACACCTTC. Amino acid sequence: CASTLGGAANYGYTF.